The text below deals with one TCR beta chain. The target of this receptor is not known. The record has no base qualities; no much larger clone is one base away. Libraries were prepared through RT-PCR. The data were produced on a NextSeq 550. TCRdb reran the public reads through fastp at Q25 and MiXCR, keeping productive beta chains. Here each entry gathers all rows of one CDR3 protein and keeps the most common genes and DNA. Across this sample there are some 880,000 distinct CDR3 sequences, with more than 15% seen only once. The biggest ten clones account for under 6.5% of the sample. There are 15 amino acids in the CDR3, from cysteine to phenylalanine inclusive. Only the CDR3 DNA stays, 45 bases, in frame from base 1. Taken from the germline V gene (reference sequence), the CDR1 and CDR2 loops are LNHDA and SQIVND. Trimming at the junction amounts to 6 bases on V and 1 base on J, and the germline ends lie 16 bases apart.

The data are from a study of patients and donors after allogeneic stem cell transplantation (dated by TCRdb to 2019 to 2021). This TCR was recovered from a human donor who was either an allogeneic HSCT recipient or a stem cell or donor lymphocyte infusion donor (not recorded which). It is not recorded whose cells these are; they may come from a transplant donor. The sequencing input was blood, either unsorted or a sorted T cell fraction (not recorded which). This chain joins TRBV19 to TRBJ2-7; the D gene cannot be named for sure. The DNA sequence is as follows: TGTGCCAGTAGCCCTCGGTGGAAGGAATCCTACGAGCAGTACTTC. Translated, this is CASSPRWKESYEQYF.